One TCR beta chain is described in this entry. This clone has just a few counts. What this receptor recognizes is not known. Base qualities are not recorded, but no much larger clone differs from it by a single base. This sample was included in a study of Tregs in tolerant kidney transplant recipients (dated by TCRdb to about 2019). As for the study more broadly: The study applied TCRbeta sequencing to find donor-specific regulatory T cells before combined kidney and bone marrow transplantation and then followed those same cells after transplant. In a few healthy controls, several methods of expanding Tregs specific for an allogeneic donor were compared by TCRbeta repertoire sequencing. The paper's findings and limits, for the study overall: Because the study included only a small number of patients, the results must be confirmed in larger populations and under other immunosuppression protocols. The most biologically relevant and donor-specific TCRbeta repertoire appeared to be identified by expanding Tregs with activated donor B cells. Biological reproducibility was not examined directly, but technical replication error appeared to be minimal.

Unstimulated Tregs (CD4+CD25+CD127-), CD4+ non-Tregs (CD4+CD25-), CD4 and CD8 cells were FACS-sorted from thawed PBMCs. Blood from healthy controls was obtained either from healthy volunteers or as purchased buffy coats. Healthy control blood was processed to PBMCs with a Ficoll density gradient and then cryopreserved, whereas patient PBMCs were collected both before and after transplant. The CDR3 goes from the cysteine to the phenylalanine over 16 residues. Solely the CDR3 DNA is kept, with 48 bases framed from the first base. Relative to germline, V is 2 bases shorter and J is 9 bases shorter, with 17 bases between their ends. Taken from the germline V gene, the CDR1 and CDR2 loops are LGHNT and FRNRAP. For TCRbeta CDR3 sequencing, genomic DNA was extracted from sorted cells using the QIAGEN DNeasy Blood and Tissue Kit. Through immunoSEQ, high-throughput TCRbeta CDR3 sequencing was done commercially, including PCR amplification with internal controls and bias correction. Per the authors' processing: A unique productive TCRbeta sequence was defined by the CDR3 nucleotide sequence when primers matched, and otherwise by the CDR3 amino acid sequence together with the Vbeta and Jbeta genes. To correct sorting error, sequences shared between sorted populations at a frequency ratio of 2:1 or less were removed; the rest were assigned to the higher population. Sequences were defined as donor-reactive when expanded at least 5-fold in CFSE-low cells versus unstimulated cells and present at a frequency of at least 0.01% in CFSE-low cells. Jensen-Shannon divergence calculated on the top 100 TCRbeta sequences ranked by frequency was used to measure repertoire divergence. For samples with multiple sequencing runs, sorting error was corrected separately for each run before the runs were pooled. TCRdb took this table from immuneACCESS and kept in-frame rearrangements with V and J called. Such tables lack part of the clones; where checked against another copy, unresolved V genes explain under half of the gap, and the rest is unexplained. V and J calls and clone size are copied from that table; D and trimming were computed from the DNA. The sample data list about 56,000 clones, and around 83% of these were observed just once. Together, the top ten hold approximately 4.7% of the sample.

The receptor chain draws on TRBV12-5 and TRBJ1-6, with no confident D gene call. Sequences were obtained from CD4+ T cells from blood. The receptor comes from a human donor in good health. The sequenced DNA: TGTGCTAGTGGTTTGAATCCTCTCGGACGTAGTTCACCCCTCCACTTT. Its protein product is CASGLNPLGRSSPLHF.